One and the same sample provided the 24 T cell receptor beta chains below, sequenced in a study of chemoradiotherapy in HPV16-positive cancers. The protocol was immunoSEQ multiplex PCR, while the TCRdb copy is restricted to in-frame clones and leaves out a portion. Of 30,000 or so clones listed, more than 80% are singletons. Sequences were derived from blood, sampled from a patient who underwent chemoradiotherapy. The receptor set was obtained from a human donor with HPV-associated anogenital cancer.

The rearrangement uses TRBV6-1 and TRBJ1-2, with a possible D match to TRBD1 (5 bases). Germline CDR1 and CDR2: MNHNS and SASEGT. V was pared by 6 bases and J by 8 bases, with 22 bases between. The CDR3 contains 15 residues. The CDR3 bases are TGTGCCAGCAGGGTCAATCTCGGAGGGACTGGCGGCTACACCTTC. Its protein is CASRVNLGGTGGYTF.

The chain uses TRBV7-2 and TRBJ1-3, with 9 bases lining up with TRBD1. V dropped 4 bases and J dropped 4; count of bases not matched to a gene: 11. CDR1 and CDR2 from the germline V gene are SGHTA and FQGNSA. CDR3 length: 17 amino acids. The CDR3 region has the DNA TGTGCCAGCAGCTCAAACCGACAGGGGGGGCGGGGAAACACCATATATTTT. It encodes CASSSNRQGGRGNTIYF.

This clone was seen just once. Here the CDR3 DNA reads TGTGCCAGCAGCTTCGACCGGGACGCCCAAGAGACCCAGTACTTC. Amino acids: CASSFDRDAQETQYF. V gene TRBV7-8 combines with J gene TRBJ2-5; D possibly uses TRBD1 or TRBD2 (5 bases each). V was pared by 3 bases and J by 1 base, with 12 bases between. Germline V gene lookup returns CDR1 SGHVS and CDR2 FQNEAQ. The CDR3 is 15 residues long.

The chain has TRBV30 and TRBJ2-1; weak D call: TRBD1 (5 bases). The CDR3 consists of 11 residues. Trimming took off 8 bases at V and 10 bases at J, with 15 bases between the two ends. The germline CDR1 and CDR2 sequences are GTSNPN and SVGIG (reference sequence). The CDR3 protein is CAGEMTAEQFF. CDR3 DNA: TGTGCCGGGGAAATGACAGCCGAGCAGTTCTTC.

The chain employs TRBV19 and TRBJ1-1, with D maybe TRBD1 (6 bases). V was pared by 3 bases and J by 3 bases, with 11 bases between. The CDR3 is 14 amino acids. From germline, CDR1 is LNHDA and CDR2 SQIVND (reference sequence). The DNA of the CDR3 is TGTGCCAGTAGTATGGGAACAGGGTACACTGAAGCTTTCTTT. It translates to CASSMGTGYTEAFF.

This chain joins TRBV28 and TRBJ1-5, with a tentative D call TRBD1 (6 bases). Trimming stripped 8 bases from V and 7 bases from J, with 21 bases between. Germline CDR1 and CDR2: MDHEN and SYDVKM. The CDR3 is 15 residues long. CDR3 amino acids: CASPPSGGQGQPQHF. The CDR3 nucleotides are TGTGCCAGCCCTCCTAGTGGGGGGCAAGGGCAGCCCCAGCATTTT.

This clone appeared a single time. The chain links TRBV30 to TRBJ1-2; no firm D call. Germline V lookup: CDR1 GTSNPN, CDR2 SVGIG (reference sequence). V was shortened by 3 bases and J by 9 bases, with 14 bases between the two germline ends. The CDR3 sequence is 12 residues long. This CDR3 reads CAWRQATSSYTF. In nucleotides, the CDR3 is TGTGCCTGGAGGCAGGCCACTTCCAGCTACACCTTC.

The genes are TRBV5-4 and TRBJ1-2; TRBD1 is a possible D gene (5 bases). Germline V gene lookup returns CDR1 SGHNT and CDR2 YYREEE (reference sequence). The V and J ends lost 4 bases and 4 bases respectively, with 17 bases between them. The CDR3 is 15 residues long. The CDR3 DNA sequence: TGTGCCAGCAGCCCTGCGGGACCGACACTCTATGGCTACACCTTC. The encoded protein is CASSPAGPTLYGYTF.

This clone came up a few times. The chain has TRBV11-2 and TRBJ1-1; D is uncertain. Germline CDR1 is SGHAT and CDR2 is FQNNGV. The CDR3 covers 15 residues. V dropped 4 bases and J dropped 0 bases, with 12 bases sitting between them. CDR3 DNA sequence: TGTGCCAGCAGCTCCGTTGTAGGGTTGAACACTGAAGCTTTCTTT. It yields the protein CASSSVVGLNTEAFF.

This rearrangement joins TRBV30 to TRBJ1-1, with D uncertain. This CDR3 contains 11 residues. Germline V gives CDR1 GTSNPN, CDR2 SVGIG (reference sequence). V was cut by 7 bases and J by 0 bases, with 6 bases left in between. Written as DNA, the CDR3 is TGTGCCTTGACTCTGAACACTGAAGCTTTCTTT. This translates into CALTLNTEAFF. Full variable domain (outside the CDR3, taken from reference TRBV30 and TRBJ1-1): SQTIHQWPATLVQPVGSPLSLECTVEGTSNPNLYWYRQAAGRGLQLLFYSVGIGQISSEVPQNLSASRPQDRQFILSSKKLLLSDSGFYLCALTLNTEAFFGQGTRLTVV.

V gene TRBV14 combines with J gene TRBJ1-1; D possibly corresponds to TRBD1 (6 bases). Trimming removed 2 bases at V and 8 bases at J, with 15 bases between. Germline V lookup: CDR1 SGHDN, CDR2 FVKESK. This CDR3 region has 14 residues. The CDR3, as DNA: TGTGCCAGCAGCCAAATCACAGGGAGAACCGAAGCTTTCTTT. Translated: CASSQITGRTEAFF.

The chain links TRBV11-3 to TRBJ1-2, with D perhaps TRBD1 (6 bases). The germline V and J ends were trimmed by 2 bases and 2 bases, with 18 bases remaining between them. The CDR3 loop spans 17 amino acids. Germline CDR1 is SGHNT and CDR2 is YENEEA. CDR3 loop: CASSLTNRDTTNYGYTF. CDR3 nucleotides: TGTGCCAGCAGCTTAACAAACCGGGACACGACCAACTATGGCTACACCTTC.

The rearrangement joins TRBV12-2 to TRBJ1-6. TRBV12-2 corresponds to a pseudogene. The CDR3 runs 20 residues. DNA of the CDR3: TGTGCAAGTCGCTTAGCGGTACCGGCCCCGCCCGATCTCTATAATTCACCCCTCCACTTT. Translated, it gives CASRLAVPAPPDLYNSPLHF.

The V call is TRBV5-1, the J call TRBJ1-1, with D possibly matching TRBD1 (6 bases). Germline CDR1 is SGHRS and CDR2 is YFSETQ. The CDR3 consists of 13 residues. V lost 4 bases, J lost 8 bases, and 15 bases lay in between. The CDR3 DNA reads as TGCGCCAGCAGCCTCACCCAGCAGGGGGAAGCTTTCTTT. Protein sequence: CASSLTQQGEAFF.

V is TRBV30 and J is TRBJ1-2; the match to TRBD1 covers 8 bases. Trimming at V came to 4 bases and at J to 3 bases, leaving 13 bases not matched to a gene. The germline V gene encodes CDR1 GTSNPN and CDR2 SVGIG (reference sequence). This CDR3 is built from 16 residues. CDR3 loop: CAWTPTQGARDYGYTF. CDR3 nucleotide sequence: TGTGCCTGGACTCCGACTCAGGGGGCGAGGGACTATGGCTACACCTTC.

This chain joins TRBV27 and TRBJ1-2, with TRBD1 identical over 7 bases. CDR1 is MNHEY, CDR2 SMNVEV, per germline (reference sequence). V trimming: 0 bases; J trimming: 3 bases; junction bases outside the gene matches: 7. There are 16 residues in the CDR3. The CDR3 nucleotides read TGTGCCAGCAGTTTATCACGTGTACAGGGGTACTATGGCTACACCTTC. This sequence encodes CASSLSRVQGYYGYTF.

This clone has a handful of counts. The genes are TRBV27 and TRBJ2-5; D is undetermined. This CDR3 is built from 15 residues. V was clipped by 7 bases and J by 2 bases, with 17 bases between them. Per the germline V gene, CDR1 is MNHEY and CDR2 is SMNVEV (reference sequence). The CDR3 reads CASTSKGLEQETQYF. CDR3 nucleotide sequence: TGTGCCAGCACCTCGAAAGGGCTAGAACAAGAGACCCAGTACTTC.

Regarding this clone: At one boundary the junction diverges from the germline segment, which might be a read error. V and J are TRBV7-8 and TRBJ1-1; 8 positions agree with TRBD1. From germline, CDR1 is SGHVS and CDR2 FQNEAQ. CDR3 length: 15 amino acids. In DNA, the CDR3 is TGTGCCAGCATCTTAGGACAGGGAGCGAACACTGAAGCTTTCTTT. Translated: CASILGQGANTEAFF.

This clone was observed once. V is TRBV6-1 and J is TRBJ1-2; a weak D match, TRBD1 (5 bases). CDR3 length: 15 residues. Between the trimmed V and J ends, which lost 1 base and 3 bases, there was a span of 12 bases. Germline V gives CDR1 MNHNS, CDR2 SASEGT. In nucleotides, the CDR3 is TGTGCCAGCAGTGAAGGTGACAGTGGCCACTATGGCTACACCTTC. It specifies CASSEGDSGHYGYTF.

This clone was seen once. V and J are TRBV19 and TRBJ2-2, with 7 bases identical to TRBD1. The trim removed 3 bases at V and 2 bases at J, leaving 6 bases unmatched. Germline V CDR1 and CDR2: LNHDA, SQIVND (reference sequence). This CDR3 region has 16 residues. The CDR3 here is CASSMVRGPNTGELFF. In DNA form, the CDR3 reads TGTGCCAGTAGTATGGTAAGGGGGCCAAACACCGGGGAGCTGTTTTTT.

The V and J genes are TRBV11-2 and TRBJ2-7, with 7 bases aligning to TRBD1. V shed 3 bases, J shed 3 bases, and the junction held 5 bases outside the gene matches. There are 14 residues in the CDR3. The germline V gene has CDR1 SGHAT and CDR2 FQNNGV. The CDR3 DNA follows: TGTGCCAGCAGCTTCGGGACAGCGAGCTACGAGCAGTACTTC. It is translated as CASSFGTASYEQYF.

Written as DNA, the CDR3 is TGTGCCAGCGTGCCAGGGGGGATCAATCAGCCCCAGCATTTT. It is translated as CASVPGGINQPQHF. The chain couples TRBV28 to TRBJ1-5; 7 bases are a match to TRBD1. The length of the CDR3 is 14 residues. Germline V gene sequence: CDR1 MDHEN, CDR2 SYDVKM. J was trimmed by 3 bases and V by 8 bases; bases with no gene match: 7.

This chain links TRBV13 with TRBJ2-3, with TRBD1 identical over 7 bases. Trimming took 3 bases from V and 0 from J; bases not matched to a gene: 9. CDR1 PRHDT and CDR2 FYEKMQ come from the germline V gene (reference sequence). The length of the CDR3 is 17 residues. CDR3 bases: TGTGCCAGCAGCTTGGGTAGGGGGCACACTAGCACAGATACGCAGTATTTT. Protein sequence: CASSLGRGHTSTDTQYF.

CDR3 sequence reads: CASSFAGASSYNSPLHF. The CDR3 nucleotides read TGTGCCAGCAGTTTTGCGGGGGCGAGCTCCTATAATTCACCCCTCCACTTT. The genes are TRBV28 and TRBJ1-6, with D perhaps TRBD1 (6 bases). The V end was cut by 3 bases, the J end by 0 bases, with 12 bases between. The CDR3 is made up of 17 amino acids. The V gene's germline CDR1 is MDHEN and CDR2 SYDVKM.